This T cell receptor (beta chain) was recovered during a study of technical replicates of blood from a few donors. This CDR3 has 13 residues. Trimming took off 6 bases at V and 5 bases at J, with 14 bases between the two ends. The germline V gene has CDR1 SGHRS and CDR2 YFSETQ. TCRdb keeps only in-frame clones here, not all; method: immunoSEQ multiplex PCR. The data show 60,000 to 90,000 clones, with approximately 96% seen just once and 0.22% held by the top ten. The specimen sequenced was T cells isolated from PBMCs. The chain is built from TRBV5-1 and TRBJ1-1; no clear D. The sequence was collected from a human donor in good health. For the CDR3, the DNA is TGCGCCAGCAACCCCGGAGGGAGGACTGAAGCTTTCTTT. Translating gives CASNPGGRTEAFF.